Presented here are 27 T cell receptor beta chains from one specimen sequenced in a study of blood T cell repertoires in COVID-19. Produced via immunoSEQ multiplex PCR; TCRdb's table is partial and in-frame only. The top ten clones hold over 9% of a sample with 150,000 or so clones, more than 70% of them seen once. The sequenced material came from peripheral blood. These receptor sequences come from a man aged 50-59 years with acute or convalescent COVID-19.

This clone was seen more than once but under ten times. The rearrangement joins TRBV2 to TRBJ2-1; 8 bases are shared with TRBD2. Germline V gene sequence: CDR1 SNHLY, CDR2 FYNNEI. The CDR3 has 15 residues. After removal of 3 bases from V and 6 bases from J, the junction contained 7 bases not matched to a gene. CDR3 DNA: TGTGCCAGCAGTGATGAGGGACTAGGCTTCAATGAGCAGTTCTTC. Amino acid sequence: CASSDEGLGFNEQFF.

The CDR3 reads CASRLTDENEKLFF. DNA for the CDR3: TGTGCCAGCAGATTAACAGACGAAAATGAAAAACTGTTTTTT. The chain is built from TRBV27 and TRBJ1-4; no firm D call. V was pared by 6 bases and J by 5 bases, with 13 bases between. Germline CDR1 is MNHEY and CDR2 is SMNVEV (reference sequence). The CDR3 consists of 14 residues.

The V call is TRBV30, the J call TRBJ1-5, with TRBD1 matching over 10 bases. V shed 3 bases, J shed 3 bases, and the junction held 5 bases outside the gene matches. Germline V gene data show CDR1 as GTSNPN and CDR2 as SVGIG (reference sequence). There are 15 residues in the CDR3. The CDR3 here is CAWRRQGAFNQPQHF. The CDR3, as DNA: TGTGCCTGGAGGAGACAGGGGGCATTCAATCAGCCCCAGCATTTT.

This chain uses TRBV2 with TRBJ2-2, with D unresolved. The CDR3 is 12 amino acids. V lost 5 bases, J lost 3 bases, and 4 bases lay in between. Germline values: CDR1 SNHLY, CDR2 FYNNEI. The CDR3 reads CASSLYTGELFF. DNA of the CDR3: TGTGCCAGCAGTCTGTACACCGGGGAGCTGTTTTTT.

This chain connects TRBV5-1 to TRBJ1-6; D might be TRBD1 (5 bases). V shed 4 bases and J shed 6 bases, with 20 bases lying between them. The length of the CDR3 is 17 residues. CDR1 SGHRS and CDR2 YFSETQ come from the germline V gene. The CDR3 DNA reads as TGCGCCAGCAGCACCGCCGATGTGGGGCGGTCTAATTCACCCCTCCACTTT. This codes for CASSTADVGRSNSPLHF. Full variable domain (rest looked up from reference TRBV5-1 and TRBJ1-6): KAGVTQTPRYLIKTRGQQVTLSCSPISGHRSVSWYQQTPGQGLQFLFEYFSETQRNKGNFPGRFSGRQFSNSRSEMNVSTLELGDSALYLCASSTADVGRSNSPLHFGNGTRLTVT.

This clone is a singleton in its sample. V usage is TRBV5-4 and J usage is TRBJ2-3, with 9 bases matching TRBD2. Germline CDR1 reads SGHNT; CDR2 reads YYREEE (reference sequence). V shed 3 bases and J 2 bases; nucleotides not matched to a gene: 1. This CDR3 has 14 amino acids. CDR3 protein: CASSSSGNTDTQYF. The CDR3 DNA is TGTGCCAGCAGCTCTAGCGGGAACACAGATACGCAGTATTTT.

This chain connects TRBV3-1 (or the pseudogene TRBV3-2) to TRBJ1-1, with 8 nucleotides matching TRBD1. Germline V gene data show CDR1 as LGHDT and CDR2 as YNNKEL (reference sequence). J was trimmed by 6 bases and V by 5 bases; bases with no gene match: 11. CDR3 length equals 15 residues. The CDR3: CASSSPDRESAEAFF. As DNA, the CDR3 is TGTGCCAGCAGCTCCCCGGACAGGGAATCCGCTGAAGCTTTCTTT.

Here the CDR3 reads CASSVDRGWGNTEAFF. The CDR3 nucleotides are TGTGCCAGCAGTGTTGACAGGGGATGGGGGAACACTGAAGCTTTCTTT. The genes are TRBV6-1 and TRBJ1-1; 8 positions match TRBD1. Germline values: CDR1 MNHNS, CDR2 SASEGT. V dropped 4 bases and J dropped 1; count of bases not matched to a gene: 8. The CDR3 has 16 residues.

The CDR3 loop is CASSQDGDSMCTDTQYF. CDR3 nucleotides: TGTGCCAGCAGCCAAGATGGGGACTCGATGTGCACAGATACGCAGTATTTT. The chain has TRBV3-1 (or the pseudogene TRBV3-2) and TRBJ2-3; D is perhaps TRBD2 (6 bases). Between the trimmed V and J ends, which lost 0 bases and 1 base, there was a span of 14 bases. This CDR3 is built from 17 residues. The germline CDR1 and CDR2 sequences are LGHDT and YNNKEL (reference sequence).

The V gene is TRBV5-5, the J gene TRBJ1-1; TRBD1 is a possible D gene (6 bases). In germline, CDR1 is SGHKS, CDR2 YYEKEE (reference sequence). CDR3 length equals 15 residues. Trimming took off 5 bases at V and 0 bases at J, with 14 bases between the two ends. The CDR3 loop is CASRHGDTVNTEAFF. CDR3 DNA sequence: TGTGCCAGCAGGCATGGGGACACAGTGAACACTGAAGCTTTCTTT.

CDR3 bases: TGTGCCTCCGGGCGGGAGGCTCCCTACGAGCAGTACTTC. Protein sequence: CASGREAPYEQYF. V gene TRBV6-5 combines with J gene TRBJ2-7, with TRBD2 identical over 8 bases. The CDR3 contains 13 residues. V gave up 11 bases and J gave up 2 bases; unmatched junction bases: 8. The germline gives CDR1 MNHEY, CDR2 SVGAGI.

The chain joins TRBV29-1 to TRBJ1-6, with TRBD1 as a possible D gene (5 bases). Per the germline V gene, CDR1 is SQVTM and CDR2 is ANQGSEA. V lost 5 bases and J 2 bases, leaving 7 bases between the germline ends. The CDR3 has 13 residues. The CDR3 is CSVKDTYNSPLHF. CDR3 nucleotide sequence: TGCAGCGTTAAGGACACCTATAATTCACCCCTCCACTTT.

The chain uses TRBV27 and TRBJ2-4; 8 positions match TRBD1. Germline-derived CDR1 and CDR2 are MNHEY and SMNVEV (reference sequence). V gave up 3 bases and J gave up 5 bases; unmatched junction bases: 12. This CDR3 contains 17 residues. CDR3 protein: CASSFLGQGEAQNIQYF. DNA for the CDR3: TGTGCCAGCAGTTTCCTCGGACAGGGCGAGGCCCAAAACATTCAGTACTTC.

This clone came up a few times. This CDR3 is also generated by other DNA sequences in the sample. J is TRBJ2-3 and V is TRBV6-1, with TRBD1 matching over 8 bases. The ends lost 3 bases at V and 1 base at J; junction bases unmatched: 3. Germline lookup yields CDR1 MNHNS and CDR2 SASEGT. The CDR3 sequence is 15 residues long. The CDR3 here is CASSEPGQGTDTQYF. Written as DNA, the CDR3 is TGTGCCAGCAGTGAGCCGGGACAGGGCACAGATACGCAGTATTTT.

V and J are TRBV4-1 and TRBJ2-7, with 9 positions matching TRBD2. The CDR3 totals 17 residues. Trimming cost V 0 bases and J 3 bases; bases outside gene matches: 9. Germline V gives CDR1 MGHRA, CDR2 YSYEKL. CDR3 sequence: CASSQDFQAGGDYEQYF. CDR3 DNA: TGCGCCAGCAGCCAAGATTTTCAAGCGGGGGGAGACTACGAGCAGTACTTC.

The chain recombines TRBV7-6 with TRBJ1-4, with 12 bases aligning to TRBD1. J gave up 3 bases and V 4 bases, and 3 bases lay outside the gene matches. From germline, CDR1 is SGHVS and CDR2 FNYEAQ. This CDR3 has 16 residues. The CDR3 loop is CASSSGQGAANEKLFF. The CDR3 DNA follows: TGTGCCAGCAGCTCGGGACAGGGGGCCGCTAATGAAAAACTGTTTTTT.

Details on this clone: Compared with germline, one end of the junction differs, possibly owing to a read error. This chain uses TRBV28 with TRBJ2-7; TRBD1 matches 7 bases. Germline-derived CDR1 and CDR2 are MDHEN and SYDVKM. CDR3 length equals 14 residues. CDR3 sequence reads: CASSPSTGVAGWNF. CDR3 DNA: TGTGCCAGCAGTCCATCTACAGGGGTTGCAGGTTGGAACTTC.

The chain joins TRBV15 to TRBJ2-1, with 13 bases matching TRBD2. The germline CDR1 and CDR2 sequences are LNHNV and YYDKDF (reference sequence). The CDR3 extends over 16 amino acids. Unmatched junction bases numbered 5, after V lost 2 bases and J lost 7 bases. Written as DNA, the CDR3 is TGTGCCACCAGCAGACGGACTAGCGGGAGTCTAAATGAGCAGTTCTTC. Residues: CATSRRTSGSLNEQFF.

The count of this clone is one. The CDR3 DNA follows: TGTGCCAGCCACAGGGACTACAATCAGCCCCAGCATTTT. Its protein is CASHRDYNQPQHF. The chain recombines TRBV19 with TRBJ1-5; D is perhaps TRBD1 (6 bases). In germline, CDR1 is LNHDA, CDR2 SQIVND (reference sequence). V shed 9 bases and J shed 3 bases, with 12 bases lying between them. This CDR3 spans 13 amino acids.

The chain's CDR3 is CASSLEPQNTEAFF. The CDR3, as DNA: TGTGCCAGCAGTTTGGAGCCGCAAAACACTGAAGCTTTCTTT. V usage is TRBV28 and J usage is TRBJ1-1; D is unresolved. Germline V gene sequence: CDR1 MDHEN, CDR2 SYDVKM. The CDR3 has 14 residues. Trimming shortened V by 3 bases and J by 2 bases, and 10 bases separated the two germline ends.

The rearrangement joins TRBV4-2 to TRBJ2-7, with 8 bases that match TRBD1. The junction had 5 bases not matched to a gene; V was cut back by 4 bases and J by 0 bases. The CDR3 contains 15 residues. Germline-derived CDR1 and CDR2 are LGHNA and YNFKEQ. The CDR3 loop reads CASSLRQGLSYEQYF. The CDR3 DNA reads as TGTGCCAGCAGCCTTCGACAGGGGCTCTCCTACGAGCAGTACTTC.

The rearrangement joins TRBV11-2 to TRBJ2-2; 7 positions match TRBD1. V was clipped by 3 bases and J by 7 bases; unmatched bases: 5. Germline V gene lookup returns CDR1 SGHAT and CDR2 FQNNGV. The CDR3 is 14 residues long. CDR3 nucleotides: TGTGCCAGCAGCTTGCGACAGGGTGGCGGGGAGCTGTTTTTT. Protein product: CASSLRQGGGELFF.

This rearrangement joins TRBV12-5 to TRBJ1-2; 7 bases match TRBD1. V lost 1 base, J lost 4 bases, and 12 bases stayed unmatched. The length of the CDR3 is 17 residues. Germline V gene data show CDR1 as LGHNT and CDR2 as FRNRAP. The CDR3 loop reads CASGLAVGTVESYGYTF. The CDR3, as DNA: TGTGCTAGTGGTTTGGCCGTCGGGACAGTTGAAAGCTATGGCTACACCTTC.

The chain combines TRBV6-1 with TRBJ1-2; TRBD1 might be the D (6 bases). V gave up 3 bases and J gave up 3 bases, with 8 bases separating them. This CDR3 contains 13 residues. The V gene's germline CDR1 is MNHNS and CDR2 SASEGT. The CDR3 region is CASSDRGDYGYTF. CDR3 in DNA: TGTGCCAGCAGTGACAGGGGCGACTATGGCTACACCTTC.

The CDR3 protein is CASGGTRGGTQYF. In DNA form, the CDR3 reads TGTGCCAGCGGCGGAACCCGCGGGGGGACCCAGTACTTC. The genes are TRBV28 and TRBJ2-5, with 7 bases matching TRBD2. The V segment lost 8 bases and the J segment 7 bases; nucleotides outside the gene matches: 10. The germline gives CDR1 MDHEN, CDR2 SYDVKM. The CDR3 is made up of 13 amino acids. The variable domain in full, completed from reference TRBV28 and TRBJ2-5, reads DVKVTQSSRYLVKRTGEKVFLECVQDMDHENMFWYRQDPGLGLRLIYFSYDVKMKEKGDIPEGYSVSREKKERFSLILESASTNQTSMYLCASGGTRGGTQYFGPGTRLLVL.

The CDR3 sequence is CASRPENTEAFF. CDR3 nucleotides: TGTGCCAGCAGGCCAGAGAACACTGAAGCTTTCTTT. The chain carries TRBV2 and TRBJ1-1; D not certain. This CDR3 is built from 12 residues. Germline V gives CDR1 SNHLY, CDR2 FYNNEI. With 6 bases removed from V and 1 base from J, the gap between germline ends came to 6 bases.

The chain is built from TRBV6-5 and TRBJ1-4; tentatively, D is TRBD1 (6 bases). The V and J ends lost 5 bases and 2 bases respectively, with 9 bases between them. This CDR3 comprises 14 residues. CDR1 and CDR2 (germline): MNHEY, SVGAGI. The CDR3 spells CASSTGSTNEKLFF. The CDR3 DNA reads TGTGCCAGCAGTACAGGGTCTACTAATGAAAAACTGTTTTTT.